This TCR beta chain was identified in a study of blood T cell repertoires in COVID-19. This CDR3 is built from 11 residues. CDR1 is GTSNPN, CDR2 SVGIG, per germline (reference sequence). Between the trimmed V and J ends, which lost 5 bases and 4 bases, there was a span of 6 bases. The data were produced by immunoSEQ multiplex PCR, yet TCRdb's version contains in-frame clones alone and is incomplete. The table includes around 330,000 clones, around 90% detected once. The sequence was obtained from a man in his 60s who had recovered from COVID-19. Material for sequencing was PBMCs or T cells enriched from blood (not recorded which). The rearrangement joins TRBV30 to TRBJ2-1; D call uncertain. The CDR3 protein is CAWSAYNEQFF. CDR3 nucleotide sequence: TGTGCCTGGTCTGCGTACAATGAGCAGTTCTTC.